This paragraph covers one T cell receptor beta chain sequence. This clone was recorded only once. The antigen this receptor binds is unknown. Per-base qualities were not stored, and no clone one base away is much larger. This record comes from a study of CD8+ T cells in alopecia areata (dated by TCRdb to the late 2010s). Notes on the research overall: Treated patients were enrolled in an open-label pilot trial of oral tofacitinib at 5 to 10 mg twice daily for moderate-to-severe alopecia areata. Patients received tofacitinib for 6 to 18 months and were then followed off drug for 6 months to check for delayed response and recurrence. Disease severity in treated patients was measured with the SALT score, which quantifies the percentage of affected scalp surface area. High-throughput TCRbeta sequencing was used to examine T cell clonal expansion in alopecia areata in both the C3H/HeJ mouse model and human patients. In humans, TCRbeta sequencing was performed on scalp tissue and on sorted CD4+ and CD8+ peripheral blood T cells from healthy controls and from patients with patchy or totalis/universalis alopecia areata. Tofacitinib-treated patients had biopsies at baseline and at 4 and 24 weeks of treatment, with a later scalp biopsy in several patients. Clonality in the scalp was compared among normal scalp (n=4), patchy alopecia areata scalp (n=8), and alopecia totalis/universalis scalp (n=8). RNA was obtained with the PAXgene miRNA kit for fixed scalp, the miRNeasy kit for PBMCs, and the RNeasy kit for mouse skin. immunoSEQ multiplex PCR using 35 Vbeta forward primers and 13 Jbeta reverse primers was used to amplify TCRbeta CDR3 regions.

The library came from the immunoSEQ multiplex PCR assay. To provide template for TCR sequencing, every sample had RNA extracted and reverse transcribed into cDNA. First-strand cDNA was synthesized using SuperScript III with a 2:1 mix of oligo-dT and random hexamers. A synthetic immune receptor repertoire was used to measure amplification bias, and any remaining bias was corrected computationally. The original pipeline was this. Raw reads were preprocessed for error removal, and CDR3 was defined according to IMGT conventions as running from the conserved cysteine to phenylalanine. Clonality was computed as 1 minus the Shannon entropy, with the entropy normalized by log2 of the number of productive unique TCRs. CD4 or CD8 identity of scalp clones was inferred by cross-referencing scalp TCRbeta sequences with sorted blood CD4 and CD8 repertoires. Sourced from immuneACCESS, this table was stored by TCRdb with only in-frame sequences that have V and J called. A share of the clones is absent; for the studies checked, an unresolved V gene accounts for under half, and the remainder has no known explanation. The D gene and trimming were derived from the DNA, and the V and J assignments and clone size from that table. This sample has more than 95,000 clones in its table, and 58% of those were observed once. 30% of the sample is held by the ten biggest clonotypes.

The study at large found these results: With tofacitinib, both scalp clonality and the number of expanded CD8+ clones among the top 100 scalp clones went down significantly. Many expanded lesional clones persisted in scalp and blood during tofacitinib treatment, which may partly explain relapse after stopping treatment. Compared with mice, TCR sequences shared between patients were less clear, possibly partly because of HLA diversity across the patient population. Resident alphabeta T cells in normal human skin are also sequenced, complicating scalp TCR repertoire analysis, unlike mouse skin dominated by gammadelta T cells. Compared with normal scalp, lesional scalp, particularly in alopecia totalis/universalis, had higher clonality and more expanded CD8+ clones, which suggests antigenic drive. Because the treated cohort was small and included a single nonresponder, larger studies are needed to assess links between baseline CD8+ expansion and response.

Read against the paper, the sample's time point label means: four to five weeks on oral tofacitinib. The sample's treatment or condition label is to be understood as: oral pan-JAK inhibitor, 5-10 mg twice daily. Peripheral blood and lesional scalp punch biopsies were obtained from patients with alopecia areata. PBMCs were separated by density centrifugation and stained for CD3, CD4 and CD8, after which CD4+ and CD8+ T cells were sorted on a FACSAria. The source was CD8+ T cells sorted from blood, collected at week 4, from a patient treated with tofacitinib. The sequence derives from a human donor with alopecia areata.

The DNA is TGTGCCAGCAGTTTATGGGCAGGGCCAAAGAACACTGAAGCTTTCTTT. Translation gives CASSLWAGPKNTEAFF. In this chain, TRBV28 is recombined with TRBJ1-1; TRBD1 is possibly the D segment (5 matching bases). V loses 0 bases, J loses 1 base, and the germline ends lie 12 bases apart. CDR1 MDHEN and CDR2 SYDVKM were looked up in the germline V gene. The CDR3 starts with the cysteine, ends with the phenylalanine, and has 16 residues. Only CDR3 DNA remains: 48 bases, in frame from the first base.